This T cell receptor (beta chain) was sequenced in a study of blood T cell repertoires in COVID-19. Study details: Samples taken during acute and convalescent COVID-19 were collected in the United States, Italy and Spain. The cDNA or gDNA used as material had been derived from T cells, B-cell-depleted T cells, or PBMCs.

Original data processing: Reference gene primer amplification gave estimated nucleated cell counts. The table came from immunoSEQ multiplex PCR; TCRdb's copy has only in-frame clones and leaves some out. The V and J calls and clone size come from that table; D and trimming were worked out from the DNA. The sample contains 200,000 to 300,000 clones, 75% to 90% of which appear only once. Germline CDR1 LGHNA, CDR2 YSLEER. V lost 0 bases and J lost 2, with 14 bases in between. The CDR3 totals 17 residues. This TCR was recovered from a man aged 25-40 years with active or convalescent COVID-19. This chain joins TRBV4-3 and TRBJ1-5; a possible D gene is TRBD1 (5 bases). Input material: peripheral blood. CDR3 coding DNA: TGCGCCAGCAGCCAAGATTGGGGGTCGGGGGGCAATCAGCCCCAGCATTTT. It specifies CASSQDWGSGGNQPQHF.